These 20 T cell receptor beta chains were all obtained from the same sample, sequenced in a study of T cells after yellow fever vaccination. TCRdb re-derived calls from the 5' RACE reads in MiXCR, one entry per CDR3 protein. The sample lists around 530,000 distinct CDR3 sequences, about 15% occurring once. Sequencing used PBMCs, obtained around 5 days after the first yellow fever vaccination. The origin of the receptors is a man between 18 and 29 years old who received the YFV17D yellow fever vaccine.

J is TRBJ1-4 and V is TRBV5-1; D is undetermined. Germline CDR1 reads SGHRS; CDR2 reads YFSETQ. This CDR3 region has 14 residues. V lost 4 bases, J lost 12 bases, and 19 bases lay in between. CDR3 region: CASSPQASNEELFF. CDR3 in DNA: TGCGCCAGCAGCCCCCAGGCAAGTAATGAGGAACTGTTTTTT.

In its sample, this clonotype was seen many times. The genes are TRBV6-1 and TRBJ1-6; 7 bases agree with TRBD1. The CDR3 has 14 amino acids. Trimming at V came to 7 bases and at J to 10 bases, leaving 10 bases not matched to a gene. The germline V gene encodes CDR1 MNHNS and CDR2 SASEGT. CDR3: CASTPQQGGSPLHF. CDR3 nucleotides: TGTGCCAGCACCCCGCAGCAGGGGGGATCACCCCTCCACTTT.

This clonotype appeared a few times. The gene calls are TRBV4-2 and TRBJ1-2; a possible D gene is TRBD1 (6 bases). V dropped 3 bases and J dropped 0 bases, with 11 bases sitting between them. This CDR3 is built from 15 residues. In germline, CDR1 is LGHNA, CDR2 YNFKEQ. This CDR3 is CASSQDSLPNYGYTF. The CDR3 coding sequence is TGTGCCAGCAGCCAGGACAGCTTGCCTAACTATGGCTACACCTTC.

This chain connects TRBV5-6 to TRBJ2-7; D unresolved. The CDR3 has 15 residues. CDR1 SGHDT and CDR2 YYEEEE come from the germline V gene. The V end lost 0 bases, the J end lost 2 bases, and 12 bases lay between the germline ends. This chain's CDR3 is CASSLDGDSAYEQYV. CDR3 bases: TGTGCCAGCAGCTTGGATGGGGATTCCGCCTACGAGCAGTACGTC.

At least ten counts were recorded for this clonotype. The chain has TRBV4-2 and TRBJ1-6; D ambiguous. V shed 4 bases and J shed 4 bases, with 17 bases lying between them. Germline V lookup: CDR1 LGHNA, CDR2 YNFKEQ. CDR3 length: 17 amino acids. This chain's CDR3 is CASSPTRAKQYNSPLHF. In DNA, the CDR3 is TGTGCCAGCAGCCCGACCCGGGCAAAGCAGTATAATTCACCCCTCCACTTT.

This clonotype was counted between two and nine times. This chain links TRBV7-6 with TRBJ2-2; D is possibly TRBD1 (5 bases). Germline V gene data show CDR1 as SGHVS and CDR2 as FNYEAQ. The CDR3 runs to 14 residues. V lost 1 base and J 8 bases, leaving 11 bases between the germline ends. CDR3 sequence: CASSLVAGRGELFF. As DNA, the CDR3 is TGTGCCAGCAGCTTAGTTGCAGGGCGGGGGGAGCTGTTTTTT.

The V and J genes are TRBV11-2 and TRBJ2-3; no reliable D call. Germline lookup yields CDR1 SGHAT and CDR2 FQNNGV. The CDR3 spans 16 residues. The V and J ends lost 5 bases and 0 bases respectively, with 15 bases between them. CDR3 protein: CASSPTFGYSTDTQYF. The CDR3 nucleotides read TGTGCCAGCAGCCCGACCTTTGGGTATAGCACAGATACGCAGTATTTT.

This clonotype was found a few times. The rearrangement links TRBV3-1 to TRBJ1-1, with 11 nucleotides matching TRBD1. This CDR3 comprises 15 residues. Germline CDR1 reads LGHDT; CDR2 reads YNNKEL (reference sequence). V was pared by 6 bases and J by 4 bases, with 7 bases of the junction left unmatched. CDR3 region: CASRTSGTGGTEAFF. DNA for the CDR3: TGTGCCAGCAGGACCTCCGGGACAGGGGGCACTGAAGCTTTCTTT. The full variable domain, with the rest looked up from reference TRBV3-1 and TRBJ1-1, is DTAVSQTPKYLVTQMGNDKSIKCEQNLGHDTMYWYKQDSKKFLKIMFSYNNKELIINETVPNRFSPKSPDKAHLNLHINSLELGDSAVYFCASRTSGTGGTEAFFGQGTRLTVV.

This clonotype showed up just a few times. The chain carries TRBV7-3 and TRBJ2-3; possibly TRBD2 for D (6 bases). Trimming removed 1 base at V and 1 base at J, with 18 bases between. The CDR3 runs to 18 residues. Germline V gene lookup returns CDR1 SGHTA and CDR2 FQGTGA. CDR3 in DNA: TGTGCCAGCAGCTTAAGAGTAGGCGGCGGGGCCCGCACAGATACGCAGTATTTT. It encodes CASSLRVGGGARTDTQYF.

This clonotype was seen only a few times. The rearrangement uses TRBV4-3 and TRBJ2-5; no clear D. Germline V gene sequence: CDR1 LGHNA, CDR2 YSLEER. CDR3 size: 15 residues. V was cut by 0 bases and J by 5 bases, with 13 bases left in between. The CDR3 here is CASSQDRTRVETQYF. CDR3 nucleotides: TGCGCCAGCAGCCAAGATAGAACCCGGGTGGAGACCCAGTACTTC.

The CDR3 loop is CASSPWTTQETQYF. CDR3 sequence (DNA): TGTGCCAGCAGTCCGTGGACTACTCAAGAGACCCAGTACTTC. J is TRBJ2-5 and V is TRBV28, with D perhaps matching TRBD2 (6 bases). The V end was cut by 5 bases, the J end by 2 bases, with 12 bases between. CDR3 length: 14 amino acids. Germline values: CDR1 MDHEN, CDR2 SYDVKM.

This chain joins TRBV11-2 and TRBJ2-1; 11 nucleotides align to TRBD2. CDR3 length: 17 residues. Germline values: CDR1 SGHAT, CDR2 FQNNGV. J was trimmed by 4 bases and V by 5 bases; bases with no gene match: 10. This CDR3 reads CASSARTSGSPYNEQFF. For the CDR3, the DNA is TGTGCCAGCAGCGCCCGGACTAGCGGGTCCCCTTACAATGAGCAGTTCTTC.

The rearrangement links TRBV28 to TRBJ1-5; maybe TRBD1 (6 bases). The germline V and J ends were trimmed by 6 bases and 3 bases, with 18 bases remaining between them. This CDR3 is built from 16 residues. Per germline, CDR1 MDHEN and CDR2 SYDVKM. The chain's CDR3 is CASRKTGSPFNQPQHF. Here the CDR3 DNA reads TGTGCCAGCAGGAAAACAGGGAGTCCTTTCAATCAGCCCCAGCATTTT. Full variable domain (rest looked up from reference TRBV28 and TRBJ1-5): DVKVTQSSRYLVKRTGEKVFLECVQDMDHENMFWYRQDPGLGLRLIYFSYDVKMKEKGDIPEGYSVSREKKERFSLILESASTNQTSMYLCASRKTGSPFNQPQHFGDGTRLSIL.

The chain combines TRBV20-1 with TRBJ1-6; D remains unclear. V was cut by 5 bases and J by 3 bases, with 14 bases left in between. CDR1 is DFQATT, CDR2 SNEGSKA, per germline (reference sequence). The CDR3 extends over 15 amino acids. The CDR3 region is CSARDRLVYNSPLHF. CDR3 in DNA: TGCAGTGCTCGCGACCGACTGGTCTATAATTCACCCCTCCACTTT.

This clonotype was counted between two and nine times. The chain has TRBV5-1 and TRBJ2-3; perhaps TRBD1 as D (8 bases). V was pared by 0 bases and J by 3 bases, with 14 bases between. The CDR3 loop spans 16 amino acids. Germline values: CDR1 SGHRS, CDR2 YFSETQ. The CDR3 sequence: CASSLEVQGGTDTQYF. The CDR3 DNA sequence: TGCGCCAGCAGCTTGGAGGTACAGGGGGGGACAGATACGCAGTATTTT.

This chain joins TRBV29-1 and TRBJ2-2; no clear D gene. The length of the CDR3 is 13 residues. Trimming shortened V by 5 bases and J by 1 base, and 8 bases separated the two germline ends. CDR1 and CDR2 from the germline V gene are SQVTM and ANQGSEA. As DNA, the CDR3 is TGCAGCGTTCTCTACAGGAACACCGGGGAGCTGTTTTTT. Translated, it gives CSVLYRNTGELFF.

This chain's CDR3 is CASSLVEGGDTQYF. The CDR3, as DNA: TGTGCCAGCAGCTTGGTAGAAGGGGGGGATACGCAGTATTTT. The chain joins TRBV5-4 to TRBJ2-3, with D perhaps being TRBD1 or TRBD2 (6 bases each). The CDR3 has 14 amino acids. The germline gives CDR1 SGHNT, CDR2 YYREEE (reference sequence). Trimming pared 0 bases from V and 6 bases from J, leaving 11 bases between.

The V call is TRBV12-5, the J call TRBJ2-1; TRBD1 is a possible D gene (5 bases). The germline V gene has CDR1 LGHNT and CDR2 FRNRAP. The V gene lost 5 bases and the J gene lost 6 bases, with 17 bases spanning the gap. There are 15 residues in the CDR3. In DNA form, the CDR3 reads TGTGCTAGTGGTCGCGAACAGGCCGTACTCAATGAGCAGTTCTTC. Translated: CASGREQAVLNEQFF.

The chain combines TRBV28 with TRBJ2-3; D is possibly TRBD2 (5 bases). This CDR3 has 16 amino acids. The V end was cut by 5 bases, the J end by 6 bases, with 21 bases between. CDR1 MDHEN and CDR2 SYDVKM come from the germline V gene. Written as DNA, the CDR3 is TGTGCCAGCAGTCAGAACACCGGCGTCTCGGGGGATACGCAGTATTTT. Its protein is CASSQNTGVSGDTQYF.

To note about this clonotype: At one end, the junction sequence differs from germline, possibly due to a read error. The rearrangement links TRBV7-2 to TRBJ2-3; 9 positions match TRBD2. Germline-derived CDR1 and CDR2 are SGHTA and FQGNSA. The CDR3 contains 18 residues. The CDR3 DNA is TGTGCCAGCAGCCTAGCGGCTAGCGGGGTACCTAGCACAGATACGCAGTATTTT. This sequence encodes CASSLAASGVPSTDTQYF.